This entry concerns a single TCR beta chain. The data are from a study of control samples from healthy donors and cancer patients. Sequencing was performed with immunoSEQ multiplex PCR; in TCRdb, only in-frame clones are kept and a portion is missing. The sample has about 120,000 clones; roughly nine tenths are singletons. Germline CDR1 DFQATT, CDR2 SNEGSKA (reference sequence). CDR3 length: 15 amino acids. Trimming pared 3 bases from V and 9 bases from J, leaving 21 bases between. The specimen sequenced was blood. This clonotype was sampled from a woman under 30 in good health. The genes are TRBV20-1 and TRBJ1-5; D unclear. The CDR3 reads CSASDTETHNPPQHF. In DNA, the CDR3 is TGCAGTGCTAGTGATACGGAGACCCACAACCCGCCCCAGCATTTT.